One sample yielded the 21 T cell receptor beta chains listed below, sequenced in a study of cytomegalovirus exposure and HLA in healthy donors. The PCR ran on 60 Vbeta and 13 Jbeta primers. Only in-frame clones appear in the TCRdb table, and some are missing; sequencing was by immunoSEQ multiplex PCR. Among roughly 100,000 clones listed, just over 75% were seen once. Sample: PBMCs. The source of these receptors is a man aged 35 to 55 in good health and CMV-seropositive.

This clone was observed a handful of times. Additional DNA sequences in this sample encode the identical CDR3. The V call is TRBV7-2, the J call TRBJ2-7; unclear D gene. V was pared by 2 bases and J by 3 bases, with 5 bases between. Germline V gene data show CDR1 as SGHTA and CDR2 as FQGNSA. CDR3 length: 12 amino acids. The CDR3 protein is CASSLTGYEQYF. The CDR3 DNA follows: TGTGCCAGCAGCTTAACGGGCTACGAGCAGTACTTC.

V is TRBV2 and J is TRBJ2-7; 10 bases match TRBD2. The CDR3 spans 13 residues. The germline V gene encodes CDR1 SNHLY and CDR2 FYNNEI. The junction had 6 bases not matched to a gene; V was cut back by 6 bases and J by 7 bases. For the CDR3, the DNA is TGTGCCAGCAGGCCTAGCGGGAGTAGAGAGCAGTACTTC. It encodes CASRPSGSREQYF.

This rearrangement joins TRBV7-9 to TRBJ2-2; the D is unclear. Looked up from germline, CDR1 is SEHNR and CDR2 is FQNEAQ (reference sequence). Trimming pared 3 bases from V and 1 base from J, leaving 6 bases between. CDR3 length: 14 residues. The CDR3 DNA sequence: TGTGCCAGCAGCTTCCACTTGAACACCGGGGAGCTGTTTTTT. Translating it yields CASSFHLNTGELFF.

The chain links TRBV14 to TRBJ1-1; the match to TRBD1 covers 11 bases. Germline CDR1 and CDR2: SGHDN and FVKESK. The junction had 3 bases not matched to a gene; V was cut back by 6 bases and J by 6 bases. The CDR3 consists of 13 residues. The CDR3 is CASSRDRGAEAFF. The CDR3 nucleotides read TGTGCCAGCAGTCGGGACAGGGGGGCTGAAGCTTTCTTT.

V usage is TRBV7-9 and J usage is TRBJ2-2; 7 bases match TRBD1. CDR1 is SEHNR and CDR2 is FQNEAQ in the germline V gene (reference sequence). The CDR3 contains 16 residues. The junction had 4 bases not matched to a gene; V was cut back by 1 base and J by 2 bases. CDR3 DNA: TGTGCCAGCAGCTTAGGTGGGACAGCAAACACCGGGGAGCTGTTTTTT. Encoded protein: CASSLGGTANTGELFF.

J is TRBJ1-2 and V is TRBV6-5; weak D call: TRBD1 (5 bases). The V gene's germline CDR1 is MNHEY and CDR2 SVGAGI. The CDR3 consists of 14 residues. V lost 5 bases, J lost 6 bases, and 16 bases lay in between. This CDR3 reads CASSPRVAGDGYTF. The DNA for the CDR3 is TGTGCCAGCAGTCCCAGGGTAGCGGGGGATGGCTACACCTTC.

The chain recombines TRBV9 with TRBJ1-2; perhaps TRBD1 as D (5 bases). This CDR3 is built from 17 residues. V lost 1 base, J lost 0 bases, and 16 bases lay in between. Germline loops: CDR1 SGDLS, CDR2 YYNGEE. The DNA for the CDR3 is TGTGCCAGCAGCGTATTCCTCAGGGTCTCAGCTAACTATGGCTACACCTTC. It is translated as CASSVFLRVSANYGYTF.

The rearrangement links TRBV5-1 to TRBJ2-1, with 15 bases identical to TRBD2. CDR3 length: 17 residues. After removal of 5 bases from V and 8 bases from J, the junction contained 11 bases not matched to a gene. Germline assignment: CDR1 SGHRS and CDR2 YFSETQ. The CDR3 here is CASSRPGLAGGRDEQFF. The CDR3 region has the DNA TGCGCCAGCAGTAGACCGGGACTAGCGGGAGGAAGAGATGAGCAGTTCTTC.

The gene calls are TRBV6-1 and TRBJ2-3, with TRBD1 as a possible D gene (5 bases). Trimming removed 6 bases from V and 2 bases from J, with 12 bases in between. Per germline, CDR1 MNHNS and CDR2 SASEGT. CDR3 length equals 14 residues. The CDR3 reads CASRAKGFTDTQYF. The DNA for the CDR3 is TGTGCCAGCAGGGCTAAGGGGTTCACAGATACGCAGTATTTT.

The table lists this clone with a few counts. V gene TRBV18 combines with J gene TRBJ1-3, with 7 bases fitting TRBD1. Germline assignment: CDR1 KGHSH and CDR2 LQKENI. The V and J ends lost 2 bases and 0 bases, in that order; junction bases with no gene match: 4. This CDR3 contains 16 residues. The CDR3 is CASSPTGQSSGNTIYF. The CDR3 nucleotides read TGTGCCAGCTCACCAACGGGACAGAGCTCTGGAAACACCATATATTTT.

V is TRBV7-2 and J is TRBJ2-5; maybe TRBD1 (6 bases). Germline CDR1 SGHTA, CDR2 FQGNSA. With 5 bases removed from V and 4 bases from J, the gap between germline ends came to 11 bases. There are 13 residues in the CDR3. As DNA, the CDR3 is TGTGCCAGCAGCCTAGGGACACGAGAGACCCAGTACTTC. Translated, it gives CASSLGTRETQYF. The full variable domain, its missing parts supplied by reference TRBV7-2 and TRBJ2-5, is GAGVSQSPSNKVTEKGKDVELRCDPISGHTALYWYRQSLGQGLEFLIYFQGNSAPDKSGLPSDRFSAERTGGSVSTLTIQRTQQEDSAVYLCASSLGTRETQYFGPGTRLLVL.

The rearrangement uses TRBV6-5 and TRBJ2-1; TRBD1 matches 8 bases. Trimming cost V 5 bases and J 9 bases; bases outside gene matches: 12. CDR3 length: 15 amino acids. Looked up from germline, CDR1 is MNHEY and CDR2 is SVGAGI. CDR3 nucleotides: TGTGCCAGCAGTCCAGGGGGCGCGTTGTTCCCTGAGCAGTTCTTC. The encoded protein is CASSPGGALFPEQFF.

The chain is built from TRBV2 and TRBJ1-4; D is perhaps TRBD1 (5 bases). CDR1 SNHLY and CDR2 FYNNEI come from the germline V gene. The CDR3 extends over 14 amino acids. V was shortened by 7 bases and J by 2 bases, with 11 bases between the two germline ends. The CDR3 region is CASIRQNTNEKLFF. CDR3 nucleotide sequence: TGTGCCAGCATTAGACAGAATACTAATGAAAAACTGTTTTTT.

The chain uses TRBV19 and TRBJ1-1, with 9 bases fitting TRBD1. Germline V CDR1 and CDR2: LNHDA, SQIVND (reference sequence). The CDR3 totals 14 residues. Losses at the gene ends were 5 bases for V and 1 base for J; bases not matched to a gene: 2. CDR3 coding DNA: TGTGCCAGTAGTCAGGACAGGGGGAACACTGAAGCTTTCTTT. Translating gives CASSQDRGNTEAFF. The complete variable domain, with remaining parts taken from reference TRBV19 and TRBJ1-1, reads DGGITQSPKYLFRKEGQNVTLSCEQNLNHDAMYWYRQDPGQGLRLIYYSQIVNDFQKGDIAEGYSVSREKKESFPLTVTSAQKNPTAFYLCASSQDRGNTEAFFGQGTRLTVV.

The V gene is TRBV7-6, the J gene TRBJ2-2, with a possible D match to TRBD2 (6 bases). The CDR3 runs 16 residues. Germline assignment: CDR1 SGHVS and CDR2 FNYEAQ. Trimming cost V 1 base and J 0 bases, with 9 bases left between them. CDR3: CASSLVGGANTGELFF. CDR3 nucleotides: TGTGCCAGCAGCTTAGTTGGAGGGGCGAACACCGGGGAGCTGTTTTTT.

This chain uses TRBV6-5 with TRBJ1-4; D possibly corresponds to TRBD1 (5 bases). Between the trimmed V and J ends, which lost 5 bases and 7 bases, there was a span of 17 bases. In germline, CDR1 is MNHEY, CDR2 SVGAGI. The CDR3 has 15 amino acids. The CDR3 sequence is CASSTRDSAAEKLFF. In DNA, the CDR3 is TGTGCCAGCAGTACCCGGGACTCCGCCGCTGAAAAACTGTTTTTT.

This chain uses TRBV12-5 with TRBJ1-1; D remains unclear. CDR3 length: 12 amino acids. In germline, CDR1 is LGHNT, CDR2 FRNRAP. Trimming left V 5 bases short and J 2 bases short, with 6 bases between. The CDR3 DNA reads TGTGCTAGTGGTCCCCTAAACACTGAAGCTTTCTTT. It yields the protein CASGPLNTEAFF.

The genes are TRBV7-3 and TRBJ2-2, with 11 nucleotides matching TRBD2. The CDR3 loop spans 15 amino acids. Trimming removed 1 base from V and 8 bases from J; junction bases left unmatched: 3. CDR1 is SGHTA, CDR2 FQGTGA, per germline. The CDR3 loop reads CASSLMTSGTGELFF. The CDR3 DNA sequence: TGTGCCAGCAGCTTAATGACTAGCGGGACTGGGGAGCTGTTTTTT.

This clone has only one observation. Sequence at one end of the junction differs from germline and may be a read error. The V gene is TRBV5-1, the J gene TRBJ1-1; no firm D call. Germline assignment: CDR1 SGHRS and CDR2 YFSETQ. The CDR3 extends over 13 amino acids. CDR3 sequence reads: CASTLVPDTEAFF. The CDR3 DNA sequence: TGCGCCAGCACCTTGGTCCCCGACACTGAAGCTTTCTTT.

This clone was counted between two and nine times. The chain has TRBV30 and TRBJ2-1; possible D gene TRBD1, 6 bases. The CDR3 runs to 15 residues. Between the trimmed V and J ends, which lost 0 bases and 3 bases, there was a span of 12 bases. Germline lookup yields CDR1 GTSNPN and CDR2 SVGIG (reference sequence). The chain's CDR3 is CAWSVRNRVYNEQFF. As DNA, the CDR3 is TGTGCCTGGAGTGTACGTAACAGGGTCTACAATGAGCAGTTCTTC.

V gene TRBV11-2 combines with J gene TRBJ2-7; the D is unclear. The germline V gene encodes CDR1 SGHAT and CDR2 FQNNGV. The CDR3 has 15 amino acids. The ends were cut back, 3 bases at V and 0 bases at J, with 12 bases in the middle. The CDR3 nucleotides are TGTGCCAGCAGCTTTAGTTGGGCATACTCCTACGAGCAGTACTTC. It translates to CASSFSWAYSYEQYF.